The clone carrying this T cell receptor (beta chain) has a handful of counts. What it binds is unknown. Researchers prepared the TCRbeta library using unique molecular identifiers, the study reports. TCRdb itself ran the PCR reads through MiXCR, one entry per CDR3 protein. The repertoire holds hundreds of thousands of distinct CDR3 sequences, with 16% as singletons. With 5 bases removed from V and 4 bases from J, the gap between germline ends came to 15 bases. CDR3 length: 15 residues. The germline CDR1 and CDR2 sequences are SGHVS and FQNEAQ. The data stem from a study of T-cell reconstitution after alpha-beta-depleted transplantation in children. Study-level findings and limits: Several hundred expanded graft clones reportedly gave rise to the alpha-beta T cells present about two months after transplant. A year had passed since transplant, and T-cell counts and diversity by then came mostly from newly produced T cells. Diversity of TCRbeta at day 60 was high in some patients, arising from surviving recipient T cells and thymic progenitors.

Sequences were derived from PBMCs, mostly from graft donor cells, sampled 360 days after TCRalphabeta/CD19-depleted stem cell transplant. The rearrangement links TRBV7-8 to TRBJ2-4; no clear D. This TCR derives from a male patient between 5 and 17 years old who had a stem cell transplant for acute lymphoblastic leukemia, so the T cells may come from the graft donor. CDR3 protein: CASSQVSGQKNIQYF. The CDR3 coding sequence is TGTGCCAGCAGCCAAGTTTCGGGCCAGAAAAACATTCAGTACTTC.